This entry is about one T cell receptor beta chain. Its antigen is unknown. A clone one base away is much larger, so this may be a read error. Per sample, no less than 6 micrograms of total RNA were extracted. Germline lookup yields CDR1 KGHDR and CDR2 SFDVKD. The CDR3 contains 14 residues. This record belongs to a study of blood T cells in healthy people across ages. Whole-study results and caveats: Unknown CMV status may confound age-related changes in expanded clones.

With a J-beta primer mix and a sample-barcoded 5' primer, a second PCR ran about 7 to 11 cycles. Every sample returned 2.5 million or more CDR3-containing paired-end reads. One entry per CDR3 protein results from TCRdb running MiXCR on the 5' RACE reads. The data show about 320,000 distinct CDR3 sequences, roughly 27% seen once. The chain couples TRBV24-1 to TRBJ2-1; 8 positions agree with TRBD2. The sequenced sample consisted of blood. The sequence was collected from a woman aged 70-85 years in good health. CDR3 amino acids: CATSDSGRAIEQLF. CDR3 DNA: TGTGCCACCAGTGATTCCGGGAGGGCCATTGAGCAGCTCTTC.